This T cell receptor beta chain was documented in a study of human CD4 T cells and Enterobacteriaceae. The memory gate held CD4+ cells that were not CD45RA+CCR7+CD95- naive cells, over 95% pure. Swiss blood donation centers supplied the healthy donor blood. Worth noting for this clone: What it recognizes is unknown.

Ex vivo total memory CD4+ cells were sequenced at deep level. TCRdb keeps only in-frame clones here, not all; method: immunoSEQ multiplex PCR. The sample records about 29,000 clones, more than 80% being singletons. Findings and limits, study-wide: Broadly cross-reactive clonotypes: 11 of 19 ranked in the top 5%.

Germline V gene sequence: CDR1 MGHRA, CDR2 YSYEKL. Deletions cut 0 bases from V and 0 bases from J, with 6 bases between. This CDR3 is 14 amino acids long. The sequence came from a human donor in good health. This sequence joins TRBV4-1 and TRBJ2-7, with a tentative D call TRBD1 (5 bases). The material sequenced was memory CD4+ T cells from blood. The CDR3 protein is CASSQDRASYEQYF. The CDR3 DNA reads TGCGCCAGCAGCCAAGACAGGGCCTCCTACGAGCAGTACTTC.